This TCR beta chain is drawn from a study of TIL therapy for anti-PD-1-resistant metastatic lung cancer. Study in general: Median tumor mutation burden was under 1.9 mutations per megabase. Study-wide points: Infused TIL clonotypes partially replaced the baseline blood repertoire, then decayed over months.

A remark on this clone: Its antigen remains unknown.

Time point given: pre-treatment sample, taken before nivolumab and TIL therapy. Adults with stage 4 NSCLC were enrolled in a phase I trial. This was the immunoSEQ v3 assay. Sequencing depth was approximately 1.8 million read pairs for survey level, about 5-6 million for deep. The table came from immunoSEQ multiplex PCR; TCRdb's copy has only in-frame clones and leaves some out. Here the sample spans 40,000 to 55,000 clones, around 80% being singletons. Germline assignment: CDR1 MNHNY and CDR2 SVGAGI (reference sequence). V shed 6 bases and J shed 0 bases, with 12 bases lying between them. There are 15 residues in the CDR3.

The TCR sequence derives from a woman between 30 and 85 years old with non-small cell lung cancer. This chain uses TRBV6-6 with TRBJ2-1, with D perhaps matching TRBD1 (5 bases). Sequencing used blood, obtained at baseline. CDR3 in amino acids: CASSYRLSSYNEQFF. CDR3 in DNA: TGTGCCAGCAGCTACAGGCTTAGCTCCTACAATGAGCAGTTCTTC.